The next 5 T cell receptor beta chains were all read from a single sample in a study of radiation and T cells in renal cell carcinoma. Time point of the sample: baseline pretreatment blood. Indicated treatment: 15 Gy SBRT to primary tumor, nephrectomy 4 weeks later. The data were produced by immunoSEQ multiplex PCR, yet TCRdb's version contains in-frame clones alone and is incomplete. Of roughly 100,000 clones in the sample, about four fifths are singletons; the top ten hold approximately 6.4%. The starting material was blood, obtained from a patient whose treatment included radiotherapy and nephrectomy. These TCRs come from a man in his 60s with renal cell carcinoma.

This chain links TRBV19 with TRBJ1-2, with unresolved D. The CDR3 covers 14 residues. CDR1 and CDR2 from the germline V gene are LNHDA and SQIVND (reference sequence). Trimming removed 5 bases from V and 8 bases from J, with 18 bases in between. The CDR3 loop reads CASSPPRRFRGYTF. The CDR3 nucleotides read TGTGCCAGTAGTCCCCCTCGGAGGTTTCGGGGCTACACCTTC.

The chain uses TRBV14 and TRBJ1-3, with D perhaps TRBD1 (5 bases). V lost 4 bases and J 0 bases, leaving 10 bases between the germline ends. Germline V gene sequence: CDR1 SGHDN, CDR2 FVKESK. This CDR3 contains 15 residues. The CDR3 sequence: CASSRGHFSGNTIYF. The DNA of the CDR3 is TGTGCCAGCAGCCGGGGCCATTTCTCTGGAAACACCATATATTTT.

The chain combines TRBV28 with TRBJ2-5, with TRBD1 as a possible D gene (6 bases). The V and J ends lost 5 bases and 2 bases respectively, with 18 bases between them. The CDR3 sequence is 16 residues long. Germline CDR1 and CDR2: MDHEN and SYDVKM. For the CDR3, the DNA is TGTGCCAGCAGTCCAGGGGTTTTGTCGCAGCAAGAGACCCAGTACTTC. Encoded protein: CASSPGVLSQQETQYF. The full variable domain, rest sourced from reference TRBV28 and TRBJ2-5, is DVKVTQSSRYLVKRTGEKVFLECVQDMDHENMFWYRQDPGLGLRLIYFSYDVKMKEKGDIPEGYSVSREKKERFSLILESASTNQTSMYLCASSPGVLSQQETQYFGPGTRLLVL.

The CDR3 DNA is TGTGCCAGCAGCCCATCCGGGACAAACTACGAGCAGTACTTC. Its protein is CASSPSGTNYEQYF. The chain joins TRBV7-2 to TRBJ2-7; possibly TRBD1 for D (6 bases). Germline V gene lookup returns CDR1 SGHTA and CDR2 FQGNSA. The CDR3 is 14 amino acids. The V and J ends lost 5 bases and 3 bases respectively, with 14 bases between them.

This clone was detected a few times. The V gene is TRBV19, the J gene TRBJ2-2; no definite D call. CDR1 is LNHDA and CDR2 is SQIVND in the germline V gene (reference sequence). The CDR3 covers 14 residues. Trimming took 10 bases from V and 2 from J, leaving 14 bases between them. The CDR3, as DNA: TGTGCCACCCCCGGGCCCCAAAACACCGGGGAGCTGTTTTTT. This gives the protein CATPGPQNTGELFF.